This T cell receptor beta chain was sequenced in a study of T-cell reconstitution after alpha-beta-depleted transplantation in children. Deletions cut 7 bases from V and 2 bases from J, with 14 bases between. Germline V CDR1 and CDR2: SEHNR, FQNEAQ (reference sequence). The CDR3 has 15 amino acids. Unique molecular identifiers were used to barcode this TCRbeta library. A single record per CDR3 protein comes from TCRdb applying MiXCR to the PCR reads. Of roughly 570,000 distinct CDR3 sequences listed, approximately 30% were seen once; the top ten hold 35% to 40%. The rearrangement joins TRBV7-9 to TRBJ2-2; possibly TRBD1 or TRBD2 for D (5 bases each). This specimen consisted of PBMCs, obtained before TCRalphabeta/CD19-depleted stem cell transplant. The TCR sequence derives from a boy under two years old with Wiskott-Aldrich syndrome, due to receive a stem cell transplant. CDR3 protein: CASTRIGTNTGELFF. The CDR3 DNA reads TGTGCCAGCACCCGGATCGGGACCAACACCGGGGAGCTGTTTTTT.